The text below deals with one TCR beta chain. The CDR3 spans 16 residues. Trimming removed 0 bases from V and 2 bases from J; junction bases left unmatched: 4. Per germline, CDR1 LGHNA and CDR2 YNFKEQ. The sample originates from a study of shared clonotypes between healthy human individuals. Sequencing was performed with immunoSEQ multiplex PCR; in TCRdb, only in-frame clones are kept and a portion is missing. The sample holds about 480,000 clones, roughly 85% seen once. The J gene is TRBJ2-7, the V gene TRBV4-2; 10 positions match TRBD2. Sequencing was done on a sample of PBMCs. This clonotype was sampled from a woman aged 40 to 49 in good health. Some clones in this sample may be carry-over from other donors' samples. The DNA for the CDR3 is TGTGCCAGCAGCCAAGAAGGGACTAGCGAAACCTACGAGCAGTACTTC. It is translated as CASSQEGTSETYEQYF.